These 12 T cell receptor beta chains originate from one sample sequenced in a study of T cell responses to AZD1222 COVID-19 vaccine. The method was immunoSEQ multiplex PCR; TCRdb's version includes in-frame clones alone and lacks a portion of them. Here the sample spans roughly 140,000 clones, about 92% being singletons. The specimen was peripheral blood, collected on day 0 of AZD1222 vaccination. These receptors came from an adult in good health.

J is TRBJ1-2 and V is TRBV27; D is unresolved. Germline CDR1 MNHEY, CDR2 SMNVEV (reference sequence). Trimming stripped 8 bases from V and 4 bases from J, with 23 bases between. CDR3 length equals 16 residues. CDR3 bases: TGTGCCAGCGGTAGCGGGGAGGTTCCAGGCCTCTATGGCTACACCTTC. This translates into CASGSGEVPGLYGYTF.

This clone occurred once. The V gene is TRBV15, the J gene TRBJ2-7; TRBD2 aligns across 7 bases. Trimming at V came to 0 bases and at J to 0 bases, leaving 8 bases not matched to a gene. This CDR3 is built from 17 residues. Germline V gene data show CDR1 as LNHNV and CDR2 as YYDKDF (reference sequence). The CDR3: CATSRDPGAGTSYEQYF. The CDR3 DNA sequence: TGTGCCACCAGCAGAGATCCCGGAGCGGGAACCTCCTACGAGCAGTACTTC.

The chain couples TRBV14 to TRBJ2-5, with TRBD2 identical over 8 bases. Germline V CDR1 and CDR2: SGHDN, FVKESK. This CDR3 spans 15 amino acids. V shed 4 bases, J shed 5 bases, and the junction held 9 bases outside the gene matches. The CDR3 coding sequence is TGTGCCAGCAGCCCGGGACTAGTGAGGGTGGAGACCCAGTACTTC. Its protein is CASSPGLVRVETQYF.

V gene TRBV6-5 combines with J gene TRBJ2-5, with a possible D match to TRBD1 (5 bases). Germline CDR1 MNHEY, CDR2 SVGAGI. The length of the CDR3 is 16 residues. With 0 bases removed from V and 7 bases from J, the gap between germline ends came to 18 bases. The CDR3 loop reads CASSYSGVGAPGTQYF. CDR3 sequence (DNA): TGTGCCAGCAGTTACTCAGGGGTAGGCGCCCCGGGGACCCAGTACTTC.

The CDR3 bases are TGTGCCAGCAGCCGCTCCGGGTATGACGAAAACATTCAGTACTTC. Its translation: CASSRSGYDENIQYF. The genes are TRBV5-4 and TRBJ2-4; D gene uncertain. V gave up 4 bases and J gave up 5 bases, with 16 bases separating them. Germline CDR1 SGHNT, CDR2 YYREEE (reference sequence). The CDR3 spans 15 residues.

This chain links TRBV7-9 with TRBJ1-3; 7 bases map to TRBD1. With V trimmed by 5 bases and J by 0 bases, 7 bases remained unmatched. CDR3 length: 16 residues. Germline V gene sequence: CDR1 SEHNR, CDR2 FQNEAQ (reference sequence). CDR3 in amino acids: CASSHDGDSSGNTIYF. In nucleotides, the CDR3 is TGTGCCAGCAGCCACGACGGGGACAGCTCTGGAAACACCATATATTTT.

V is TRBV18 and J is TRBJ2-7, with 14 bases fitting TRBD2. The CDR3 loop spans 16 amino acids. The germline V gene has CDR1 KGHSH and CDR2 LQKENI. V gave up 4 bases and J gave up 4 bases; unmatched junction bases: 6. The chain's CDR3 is CASSHPGLAGVYEQYF. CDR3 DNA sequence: TGTGCCAGCTCACATCCGGGACTAGCGGGGGTTTACGAGCAGTACTTC.

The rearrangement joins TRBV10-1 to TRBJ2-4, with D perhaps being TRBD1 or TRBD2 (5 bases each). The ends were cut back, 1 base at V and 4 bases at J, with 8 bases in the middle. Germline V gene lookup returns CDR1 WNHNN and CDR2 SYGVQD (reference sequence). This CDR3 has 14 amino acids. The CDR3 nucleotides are TGCGCCAGCAGTGAGTTGGGACGGAAAAACATTCAGTACTTC. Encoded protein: CASSELGRKNIQYF.

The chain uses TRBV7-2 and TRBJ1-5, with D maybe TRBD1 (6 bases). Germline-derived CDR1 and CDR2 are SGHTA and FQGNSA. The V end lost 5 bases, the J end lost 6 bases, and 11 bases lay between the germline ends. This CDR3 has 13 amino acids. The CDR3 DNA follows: TGTGCCAGCAGCGCAACAGGGATTCAGCCCCAGCATTTT. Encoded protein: CASSATGIQPQHF.

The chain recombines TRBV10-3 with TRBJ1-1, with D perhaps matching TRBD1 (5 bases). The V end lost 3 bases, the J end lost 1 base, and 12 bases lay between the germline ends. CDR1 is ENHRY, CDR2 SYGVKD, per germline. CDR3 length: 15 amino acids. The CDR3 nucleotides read TGTGCCATCAGTGACCTGGGACGGGGGAACACTGAAGCTTTCTTT. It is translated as CAISDLGRGNTEAFF.

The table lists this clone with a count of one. CDR3 sequence reads: CASSSLTMAGELFF. CDR3 bases: TGCGCCAGCAGTTCCCTGACAATGGCCGGGGAGCTGTTTTTT. This chain uses TRBV10-1 with TRBJ2-2, with D unresolved. The CDR3 totals 14 residues. Trimming took off 5 bases at V and 6 bases at J, with 13 bases between the two ends. Per germline, CDR1 WNHNN and CDR2 SYGVQD (reference sequence).

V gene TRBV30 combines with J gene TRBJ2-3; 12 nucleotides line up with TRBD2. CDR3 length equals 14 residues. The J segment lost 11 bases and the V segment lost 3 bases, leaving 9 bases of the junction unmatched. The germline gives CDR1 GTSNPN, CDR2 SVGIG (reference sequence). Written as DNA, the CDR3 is TGTGCCTGGAGCGCCGGGACTAGCGGGCTCGGGCAGTATTTT. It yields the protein CAWSAGTSGLGQYF.